This is a list of T cell receptor beta chains from one sample in a study of T cell responses to AZD1222 COVID-19 vaccine. Produced via immunoSEQ multiplex PCR; TCRdb's table is partial and in-frame only. The table lists approximately 90,000 clones, approximately 88% of them singletons. The sequencing here drew on peripheral blood, taken on day 0 of AZD1222 vaccination. The origin of the receptors is an adult in good health. CDR3s include the opening cysteine and the closing phenylalanine or tryptophan. Each record gives: CDR3 length, clone size, J gene, V gene, CDR3 protein. Expanded clones get a size class; other rows say once, few or many, or leave the size out.

cdr3_length: 12; clone_size: -; j_call: TRBJ2-3; v_call: TRBV5-4; cdr3_aa: CASSPNTDTQYF
cdr3_length: 13; clone_size: -; j_call: TRBJ2-5; v_call: TRBV29-1; cdr3_aa: CSARQGAGETQYF
cdr3_length: 18; clone_size: few; j_call: TRBJ1-3; v_call: TRBV13; cdr3_aa: CASSLRTAGWGSGNTIYF
cdr3_length: 16; clone_size: -; j_call: TRBJ2-7; v_call: TRBV24-1; cdr3_aa: CATSAGRGFSSYEQYF
cdr3_length: 17; clone_size: -; j_call: TRBJ1-2; v_call: TRBV11-2; cdr3_aa: CASSNPAQGVRNYGYTF
cdr3_length: 13; clone_size: -; j_call: TRBJ2-2; v_call: TRBV19; cdr3_aa: CASSLGVPGELFF
cdr3_length: 14; clone_size: -; j_call: TRBJ1-1; v_call: TRBV5-8; cdr3_aa: CASSFRGLNTEAFF
cdr3_length: 11; clone_size: -; j_call: TRBJ2-3; v_call: TRBV12-3/TRBV12-4; cdr3_aa: CASSSADTQYF
cdr3_length: 16; clone_size: -; j_call: TRBJ2-2; v_call: TRBV5-1; cdr3_aa: CASSRTGVPNTGELFF
cdr3_length: 15; clone_size: -; j_call: TRBJ1-1; v_call: TRBV5-4; cdr3_aa: CASSHGAGLNTEAFF
cdr3_length: 17; clone_size: -; j_call: TRBJ2-1; v_call: TRBV9; cdr3_aa: CASSEARSPSSYNEQFF
cdr3_length: 12; clone_size: -; j_call: TRBJ2-7; v_call: TRBV5-4; cdr3_aa: CASSFDRHEQYF
cdr3_length: 13; clone_size: -; j_call: TRBJ1-6; v_call: TRBV15; cdr3_aa: CATSARTDSPLHF
cdr3_length: 15; clone_size: -; j_call: TRBJ1-3; v_call: TRBV6-1; cdr3_aa: CASSEQEGSGNTIYF
cdr3_length: 14; clone_size: -; j_call: TRBJ1-3; v_call: TRBV6-5; cdr3_aa: CASSLDRAGNTIYF
cdr3_length: 16; clone_size: -; j_call: TRBJ1-2; v_call: TRBV16; cdr3_aa: CASSQSESVWGYGYTF
cdr3_length: 13; clone_size: -; j_call: TRBJ1-4; v_call: TRBV4-1; cdr3_aa: CASSQTVGEKLFF
cdr3_length: 15; clone_size: -; j_call: TRBJ2-3; v_call: TRBV7-2; cdr3_aa: CASSLVQGDSDTQYF
cdr3_length: 10; clone_size: -; j_call: TRBJ1-1; v_call: TRBV27; cdr3_aa: CASTLLQAFF
cdr3_length: 20; clone_size: few; j_call: TRBJ1-5; v_call: TRBV6-1; cdr3_aa: CASSEAFGRWGGGIGQPQHF
cdr3_length: 13; clone_size: -; j_call: TRBJ2-5; v_call: TRBV2; cdr3_aa: CASKGQGHETQYF
cdr3_length: 16; clone_size: -; j_call: TRBJ2-5; v_call: TRBV5-1; cdr3_aa: CASSLDPRTRGETQYF
cdr3_length: 16; clone_size: -; j_call: TRBJ1-5; v_call: TRBV2; cdr3_aa: CASSVTRGQLNQPQHF
cdr3_length: 14; clone_size: -; j_call: TRBJ1-2; v_call: TRBV6-5; cdr3_aa: CASTLTQLNYGYTF
cdr3_length: 15; clone_size: -; j_call: TRBJ1-5; v_call: TRBV6-4; cdr3_aa: CASSENGGTGQPQHF
cdr3_length: 14; clone_size: -; j_call: TRBJ1-1; v_call: TRBV6-5; cdr3_aa: CASSPPGQGDEAFF
cdr3_length: 15; clone_size: -; j_call: TRBJ1-2; v_call: TRBV10-3; cdr3_aa: CAISESTAFNYGYTF
cdr3_length: 16; clone_size: -; j_call: TRBJ2-5; v_call: TRBV3-1/TRBV3-2; cdr3_aa: CASSNWQRGGEETQYF
cdr3_length: 13; clone_size: -; j_call: TRBJ2-7; v_call: TRBV27; cdr3_aa: CASGRTSTYEQYF
cdr3_length: 14; clone_size: once; j_call: TRBJ2-7; v_call: TRBV5-4; cdr3_aa: CASTHEGNTYEQYF
cdr3_length: 14; clone_size: -; j_call: TRBJ1-1; v_call: TRBV11-2; cdr3_aa: CATRFEGWNTEAFF
cdr3_length: 18; clone_size: -; j_call: TRBJ2-3; v_call: TRBV2; cdr3_aa: CASSPGAASGGVVGTQYF
cdr3_length: 13; clone_size: -; j_call: TRBJ2-3; v_call: TRBV3-1/TRBV3-2; cdr3_aa: CASSQGLADTQYF
cdr3_length: 13; clone_size: -; j_call: TRBJ2-5; v_call: TRBV11-2; cdr3_aa: CASSLGREETQYF
cdr3_length: 14; clone_size: -; j_call: TRBJ2-7; v_call: TRBV5-1; cdr3_aa: CASSLGADPYEQYF
cdr3_length: 16; clone_size: -; j_call: TRBJ2-1; v_call: TRBV28; cdr3_aa: CASSSNGRAEYNEQFF
cdr3_length: 12; clone_size: -; j_call: TRBJ1-1; v_call: TRBV9; cdr3_aa: CASSQGGYEAFF
cdr3_length: 14; clone_size: -; j_call: TRBJ1-5; v_call: TRBV6-1; cdr3_aa: CASSEFNSYQPQHF
cdr3_length: 15; clone_size: -; j_call: TRBJ1-1; v_call: TRBV3-1/TRBV3-2; cdr3_aa: CASSPMGRRNTEAFF
cdr3_length: 13; clone_size: -; j_call: TRBJ2-3; v_call: TRBV18; cdr3_aa: CASSGGDPDTQYF
cdr3_length: 10; clone_size: -; j_call: TRBJ1-2; v_call: TRBV6-5; cdr3_aa: CASSPPLNSF
cdr3_length: 14; clone_size: -; j_call: TRBJ1-5; v_call: TRBV2; cdr3_aa: CASRGDGRNQPQHF
cdr3_length: 16; clone_size: -; j_call: TRBJ2-3; v_call: TRBV7-2; cdr3_aa: CASSVLLAGGGNTQYF
cdr3_length: 15; clone_size: few; j_call: TRBJ2-1; v_call: TRBV28; cdr3_aa: CASSLSFSSYNEQFF
cdr3_length: 15; clone_size: -; j_call: TRBJ2-3; v_call: TRBV5-6; cdr3_aa: CASSFDRGGTDTQYF
cdr3_length: 15; clone_size: -; j_call: TRBJ1-6; v_call: TRBV9; cdr3_aa: CASRVEDRDNSPLHF
cdr3_length: 12; clone_size: once; j_call: TRBJ2-7; v_call: TRBV7-2; cdr3_aa: CASSFLSYEQYF
cdr3_length: 13; clone_size: -; j_call: TRBJ1-3; v_call: TRBV27; cdr3_aa: CASSWDSGNTIYF
cdr3_length: 17; clone_size: -; j_call: TRBJ2-5; v_call: TRBV6-4; cdr3_aa: CASSDPGTGGDGETQYF
cdr3_length: 14; clone_size: -; j_call: TRBJ1-2; v_call: TRBV18; cdr3_aa: CASSPMSEYYGYTF
cdr3_length: 14; clone_size: -; j_call: TRBJ1-2; v_call: TRBV30; cdr3_aa: CAWSVLVGSGGYTF
cdr3_length: 10; clone_size: -; j_call: TRBJ1-2; v_call: TRBV2; cdr3_aa: CASFGYGYTF
cdr3_length: 16; clone_size: -; j_call: TRBJ1-4; v_call: TRBV4-3; cdr3_aa: CASSQEKRGSNEKLFF
cdr3_length: 14; clone_size: -; j_call: TRBJ1-6; v_call: TRBV10-3; cdr3_aa: CAISNKKSNSPLHF
cdr3_length: 13; clone_size: -; j_call: TRBJ1-2; v_call: TRBV18; cdr3_aa: CASSPDRDYGYTF
cdr3_length: 13; clone_size: -; j_call: TRBJ1-1; v_call: TRBV5-4; cdr3_aa: CASSLAESTEAFF
cdr3_length: 15; clone_size: -; j_call: TRBJ2-7; v_call: TRBV6-1; cdr3_aa: CASSEAQRGVYEQYF
cdr3_length: 16; clone_size: -; j_call: TRBJ2-7; v_call: TRBV18; cdr3_aa: CASSPPGPLGPYEQYF
cdr3_length: 15; clone_size: -; j_call: TRBJ2-1; v_call: TRBV11-2; cdr3_aa: CASSTPGTGNNEQFF